Listed below are T cell receptor beta chains from one sample, sequenced in a study of breast tumors, draining lymph nodes, adjacent tissues. TCRdb processed the multiplex PCR reads anew with MiXCR; each CDR3 protein has one entry. The table includes roughly 130,000 distinct CDR3 sequences, about 30% detected once. The sequenced sample was axillary lymph node tissue. These receptor sequences come from a female donor with breast cancer. Some clones in this sample may be carry-over from other donors' samples. Both conserved end residues are part of each CDR3. D genes are given only for firm matches. Size values are once, few and many counts, or a class for expanded clones, and some rows have none.

CDR3: CASRGSSGGRQNYEQYF
D: TRBD2
size: NA
V: TRBV6-6
J: TRBJ2-7

CDR3: CASSRNRGDTQYF
D: TRBD1
size: many
V: TRBV5-1
J: TRBJ2-3

CDR3: CASNSWSAGTQETQYF
D: NA
size: NA
V: TRBV5-4
J: TRBJ2-5

CDR3: CSVEDNNSGANVLTF
D: NA
size: NA
V: TRBV29-1
J: TRBJ2-6

CDR3: CASSLPTGDEQFF
D: NA
size: many
V: TRBV18
J: TRBJ2-1

CDR3: CASGLSGGGSYEQYF
D: NA
size: NA
V: TRBV27
J: TRBJ2-7

CDR3: CASSPINTGELFF
D: NA
size: many
V: TRBV6-2/TRBV6-3
J: TRBJ2-2

CDR3: CASREGVGETQYF
D: NA
size: few
V: TRBV2
J: TRBJ2-5

CDR3: CASSRLDGGAYGYTF
D: NA
size: many
V: TRBV6-1
J: TRBJ1-2

CDR3: CSAREGFSDEKLFF
D: NA
size: many
V: TRBV20-1
J: TRBJ1-4

CDR3: CASRPGGHEKLFF
D: NA
size: NA
V: TRBV7-8
J: TRBJ1-4

CDR3: CSARDWVSSYNEQFF
D: NA
size: NA
V: TRBV20-1
J: TRBJ2-1

CDR3: CASTKSTGGPETQYF
D: NA
size: many
V: TRBV5-1
J: TRBJ2-5

CDR3: CASSVAQSGTLSYNEQFF
D: NA
size: many
V: TRBV25-1
J: TRBJ2-1

CDR3: CASSLGQGLDTQYF
D: TRBD1
size: few
V: TRBV5-1
J: TRBJ2-5

CDR3: CASSLKGGGEQYF
D: NA
size: many
V: TRBV7-9
J: TRBJ2-7

CDR3: CASSQDYSPGNTIYF
D: NA
size: many
V: TRBV4-1
J: TRBJ1-3

CDR3: CASSQDPPGHGADTQYF
D: NA
size: many
V: TRBV3-1
J: TRBJ2-3

CDR3: CASSPEGGNINEQFF
D: TRBD1
size: many
V: TRBV4-3
J: TRBJ2-1

CDR3: CASMPGTGGGEKLFF
D: TRBD1
size: NA
V: TRBV7-9
J: TRBJ1-4

CDR3: CASSPAQETQYF
D: NA
size: few
V: TRBV18
J: TRBJ2-5

CDR3: CASSSRTNGGFETQYF
D: TRBD2
size: many
V: TRBV18
J: TRBJ2-5

CDR3: CASSGGQGAGGYTF
D: TRBD1
size: many
V: TRBV9
J: TRBJ1-2

CDR3: CASSYEVGRGAEAFF
D: NA
size: NA
V: TRBV6-5
J: TRBJ1-1

CDR3: CASSVESDTQYF
D: NA
size: NA
V: TRBV9
J: TRBJ2-3

CDR3: CSVGGTLNEKLSF
D: NA
size: NA
V: TRBV20-1
J: TRBJ1-4

CDR3: CASSGESDYGHTF
D: NA
size: once
V: TRBV18
J: TRBJ1-2

CDR3: CASRNPGQGDGDTQYF
D: TRBD1
size: many
V: TRBV19
J: TRBJ2-3

CDR3: CASSLDGGYSGNTF
D: NA
size: NA
V: TRBV7-2
J: TRBJ1-2

CDR3: CASSRTGSGETQYF
D: TRBD1
size: many
V: TRBV6-2/TRBV6-3
J: TRBJ2-5

CDR3: CASRAGTGSGNTIYF
D: TRBD1
size: many
V: TRBV27
J: TRBJ1-3

CDR3: CATGGTANEKLFF
D: NA
size: many
V: TRBV15
J: TRBJ1-4

CDR3: CATSRESSGETQYF
D: NA
size: many
V: TRBV15
J: TRBJ2-5

CDR3: CASSQSVVLGYNEQFF
D: NA
size: many
V: TRBV5-6
J: TRBJ2-1

CDR3: CASSGGEETQYF
D: NA
size: many
V: TRBV6-2/TRBV6-3
J: TRBJ2-5

CDR3: CASSSVSGFTDTQYF
D: NA
size: many
V: TRBV5-1
J: TRBJ2-3

CDR3: CSARGRTEGQPQHF
D: NA
size: many
V: TRBV20-1
J: TRBJ1-5

CDR3: CASSLGGGRGYTF
D: TRBD1
size: few
V: TRBV28
J: TRBJ1-2

CDR3: CASSLILIAGLPVNEQFF
D: TRBD2
size: many
V: TRBV12-3/TRBV12-4
J: TRBJ2-1

CDR3: CSARYPGGTDTQYF
D: NA
size: many
V: TRBV20-1
J: TRBJ2-3

CDR3: CASSHGTLSSPLHF
D: NA
size: NA
V: TRBV6-2/TRBV6-3
J: TRBJ1-6

CDR3: CASSARETQEAQCF
D: NA
size: NA
V: TRBV7-8
J: TRBJ2-5

CDR3: CASSLTGGATSYNEQFF
D: NA
size: many
V: TRBV7-3
J: TRBJ2-1